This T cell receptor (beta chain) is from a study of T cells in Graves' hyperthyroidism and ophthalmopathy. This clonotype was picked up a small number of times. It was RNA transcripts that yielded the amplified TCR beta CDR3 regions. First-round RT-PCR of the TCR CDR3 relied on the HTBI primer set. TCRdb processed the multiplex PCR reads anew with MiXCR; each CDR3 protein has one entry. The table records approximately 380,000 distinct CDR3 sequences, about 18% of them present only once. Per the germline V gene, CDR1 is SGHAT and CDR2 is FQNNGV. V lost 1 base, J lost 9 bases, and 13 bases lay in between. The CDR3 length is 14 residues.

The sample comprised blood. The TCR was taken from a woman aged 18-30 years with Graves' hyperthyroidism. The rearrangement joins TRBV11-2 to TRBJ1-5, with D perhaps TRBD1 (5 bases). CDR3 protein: CASSLGQWDGPQHF. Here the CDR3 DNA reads TGTGCCAGCAGCTTAGGGCAGTGGGACGGGCCCCAGCATTTT. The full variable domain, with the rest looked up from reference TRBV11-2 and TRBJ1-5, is EAGVAQSPRYKIIEKRQSVAFWCNPISGHATLYWYQQILGQGPKLLIQFQNNGVVDDSQLPKDRFSAERLKGVDSTLKIQPAKLEDSAVYLCASSLGQWDGPQHFGDGTRLSIL.